This T cell receptor beta chain appears in the sequencing data of a study of T cells in Graves' hyperthyroidism and ophthalmopathy (dated by TCRdb to 2018 to 2020). With regard to the full study: Peripheral blood samples were taken at the time of initial diagnosis, prior to any treatment. In roughly six Graves' hyperthyroidism patients, the study also compared T-cell repertoires from thyroid tissue with T-cell repertoires from blood. For training and testing, the 100 or so patients in the discovery cohort were randomly divided in a 7:3 ratio. Once sampling was done, hyperthyroidism patients were given methimazole at a starting dose of 30 mg daily, whereas ophthalmopathy patients were given high-dose intravenous methylprednisolone. Whether ophthalmopathy could be predicted prospectively was tested in an independent validation cohort made up of under 20 hyperthyroidism patients plus 17 patients who later progressed to ophthalmopathy. To identify TCR V-J signatures that set the groups apart, the researchers used a discovery cohort of more than 95 patients, made up of 43 with Graves' ophthalmopathy and about 55 with stable Graves' hyperthyroidism. The paper describes TCR Vbeta CDR3 sequencing of around 130 peripheral blood samples, made up of about 41 ophthalmopathy patients, some 76 hyperthyroidism patients and 17 progressor patients.

The TCR beta CDR3 regions were amplified from the RNA transcripts. For the first round of RT-PCR on the TCR CDR3, the HTBI primer set was used together with the Qiagen OneStep RT-PCR kit. Libraries were constructed in a second round of multiplex PCR, after which size selection and purification were performed. The libraries were sequenced on an Illumina HiSeq2000 using paired-end 100 bp reads. Processing in the source paper ran as follows. Raw data were processed with SOAPnuke, discarding reads with adapters, uncalled bases, mean Phred below 15, or no exact constant-primer or identifier match. High-quality paired reads were merged using COPE v1.2.5, and each unique nucleotide sequence was defined as a clonotype. MiTCR v1.1 was used to align the clonotypes against IMGT TRBV, TRBD and TRBJ reference segments. The analysis included only V-J combinations with a frequency above 0.0001, which together covered 99.2% of the repertoires. A TCS score was defined as the ratio between F50 (clonal expansion) and ExV (chaos), using BLOSUM62-based TCRdist between CDR3 peptides within each V-J. Welch's t-statistics and random forest reduced around 520 V-J features to roughly 13, which were used in a naive Bayes classifier (R e1071). TCRdb itself trimmed the public reads at Q25 with fastp, ran MiXCR and retained productive beta chains. Entries that share a CDR3 protein sequence are merged under the most common genes and DNA. The V and J calls follow TCRdb's processing rather than the paper's. For this sample there are about 380,000 distinct CDR3 sequences; less than 20% appear just once. Roughly two fifths of the sample is in the top ten clones.

Summary of the overall study and its limitations: Blood samples also contained most of the expanded thyroid clonotypes (frequency above 0.001), which suggests that blood repertoires may reflect thyroid immune responses. Sample size was not statistically predetermined, and blinding of investigators to group allocation was not performed. During validation, the model predicted progression to ophthalmopathy a median of approximately 7 months ahead of onset, with around 71% sensitivity and 72% to 85% specificity. In cross-validation, a model built on a 13 V-J signature told ophthalmopathy apart from stable hyperthyroidism with approximately 90% sensitivity and 81% to 82% specificity, and in testing the same model reached 80%/75%.

Ophthalmopathy patients had moderately to severely active disease, with a Clinical Activity Score of 3 or more, a NOSPECS grade of 4 or more, and a disease duration of less than 3 months. The study excluded patients with uncontrolled infections, other autoimmune diseases, pregnancy or lactation. Diagnoses relied on clinical symptoms, serum thyroxine and TRAb, thyroid ultrasound and orbital computed tomography. Ficoll-Paque density gradient centrifugation was used to isolate PBMCs from about 10 ml of fresh peripheral blood. Total RNA was extracted using Trizol reagent, and RNA quality was assessed on an Agilent 2100 Bioanalyzer. V sheds 9 bases and J sheds 2 bases, leaving 10 bases between their ends. CDR1 and CDR2 are read off the germline V gene as MNHEY and SVGEGT. The CDR3 measures 12 amino acids from cysteine to phenylalanine. The only DNA kept is the CDR3, 36 bases in frame from the first base.

The table lists this clonotype with many counts. Its antigen is currently not known. Qualities for individual bases were not recorded, and no much larger clone is one base off. The rearranged chain carries TRBV6-2 or TRBV6-3 and TRBJ1-2; a weak D assignment points to TRBD1 (6 bases agree). The origin of this receptor is a man aged 18 to 30 with Graves' ophthalmopathy. The sequencing sample was made of blood. The encoded CDR3 is CASVQGNYGYTF. At the DNA level, the sequence is TGTGCCAGTGTACAGGGAAACTATGGCTACACCTTC.